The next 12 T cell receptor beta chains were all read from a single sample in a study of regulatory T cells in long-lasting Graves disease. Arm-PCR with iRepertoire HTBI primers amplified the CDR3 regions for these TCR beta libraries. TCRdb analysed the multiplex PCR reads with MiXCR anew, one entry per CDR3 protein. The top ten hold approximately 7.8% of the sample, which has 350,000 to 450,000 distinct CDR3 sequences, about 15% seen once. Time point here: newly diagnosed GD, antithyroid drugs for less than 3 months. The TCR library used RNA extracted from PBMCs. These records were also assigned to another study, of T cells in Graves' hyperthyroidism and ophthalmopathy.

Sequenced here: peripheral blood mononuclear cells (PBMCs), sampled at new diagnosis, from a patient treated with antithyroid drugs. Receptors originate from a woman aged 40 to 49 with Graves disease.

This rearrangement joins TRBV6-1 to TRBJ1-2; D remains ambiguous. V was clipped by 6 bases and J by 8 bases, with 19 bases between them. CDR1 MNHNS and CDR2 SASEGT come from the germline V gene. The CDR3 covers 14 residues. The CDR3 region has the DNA TGTGCCAGCAGCCGGGGTGGGATAGCTGAAGGCTACACCTTC. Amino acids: CASSRGGIAEGYTF.

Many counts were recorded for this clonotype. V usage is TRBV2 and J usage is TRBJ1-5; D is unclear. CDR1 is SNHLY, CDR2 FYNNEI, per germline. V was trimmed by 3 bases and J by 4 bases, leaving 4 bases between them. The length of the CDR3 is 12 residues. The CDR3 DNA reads TGTGCCAGCAGTGACGGGAATCAGCCCCAGCATTTT. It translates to CASSDGNQPQHF.

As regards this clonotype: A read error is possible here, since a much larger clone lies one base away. The CDR3 here is CASSWGQMYEQYF. For the CDR3, the DNA is TGTGCCAGCAGCTGGGGACAGATGTACGAGCAGTACTTC. The rearrangement uses TRBV7-8 and TRBJ2-7, with TRBD1 matching 7 bases. Germline CDR1 reads SGHVS; CDR2 reads FQNEAQ. The CDR3 consists of 13 residues. The trim removed 4 bases at V and 4 bases at J, leaving 4 bases unmatched.

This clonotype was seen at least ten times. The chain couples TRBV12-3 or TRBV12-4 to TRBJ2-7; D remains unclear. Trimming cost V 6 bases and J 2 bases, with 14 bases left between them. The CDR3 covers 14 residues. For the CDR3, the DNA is TGTGCCAGCAGCCTGCGGTACTCAACCTACGAGCAGTACTTC. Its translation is CASSLRYSTYEQYF.

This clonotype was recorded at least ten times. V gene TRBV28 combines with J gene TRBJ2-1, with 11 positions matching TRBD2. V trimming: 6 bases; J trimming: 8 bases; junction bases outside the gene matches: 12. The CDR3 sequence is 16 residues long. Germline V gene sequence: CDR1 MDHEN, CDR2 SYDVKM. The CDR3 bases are TGTGCCAGCAGCCTTAGCGGGAGGGCCTATAGGGATGAGCAGTTCTTC. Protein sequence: CASSLSGRAYRDEQFF. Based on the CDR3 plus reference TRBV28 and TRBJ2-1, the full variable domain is DVKVTQSSRYLVKRTGEKVFLECVQDMDHENMFWYRQDPGLGLRLIYFSYDVKMKEKGDIPEGYSVSREKKERFSLILESASTNQTSMYLCASSLSGRAYRDEQFFGPGTRLTVL.

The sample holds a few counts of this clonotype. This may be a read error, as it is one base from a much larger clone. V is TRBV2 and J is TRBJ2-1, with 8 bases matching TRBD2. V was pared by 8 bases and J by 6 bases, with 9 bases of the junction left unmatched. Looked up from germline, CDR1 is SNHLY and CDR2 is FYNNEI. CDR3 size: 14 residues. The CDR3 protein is CASVAGGSANEQFF. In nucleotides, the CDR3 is TGTGCCAGCGTGGCGGGAGGTTCTGCCAATGAGCAGTTCTTC.

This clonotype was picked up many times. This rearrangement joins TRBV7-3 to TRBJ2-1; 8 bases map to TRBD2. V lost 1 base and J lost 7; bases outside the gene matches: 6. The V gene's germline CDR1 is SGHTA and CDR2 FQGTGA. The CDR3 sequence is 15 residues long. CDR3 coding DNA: TGTGCCAGCAGCTTAATGGCGGGAGGAACTAATGAGCAGTTCTTC. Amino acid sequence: CASSLMAGGTNEQFF.

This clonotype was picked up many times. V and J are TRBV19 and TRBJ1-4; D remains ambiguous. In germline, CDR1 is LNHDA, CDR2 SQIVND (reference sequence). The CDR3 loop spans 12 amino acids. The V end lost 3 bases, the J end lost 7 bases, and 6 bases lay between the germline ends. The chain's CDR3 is CASSIIGEKLFF. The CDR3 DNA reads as TGTGCCAGTAGTATCATAGGTGAAAAACTGTTTTTT.

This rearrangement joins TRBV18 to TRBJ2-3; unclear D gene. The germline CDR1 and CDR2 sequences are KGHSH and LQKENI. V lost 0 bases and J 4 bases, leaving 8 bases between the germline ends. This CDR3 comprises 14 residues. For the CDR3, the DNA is TGTGCCAGCTCACCACCGGCCTTTGCAGATACGCAGTATTTT. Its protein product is CASSPPAFADTQYF.

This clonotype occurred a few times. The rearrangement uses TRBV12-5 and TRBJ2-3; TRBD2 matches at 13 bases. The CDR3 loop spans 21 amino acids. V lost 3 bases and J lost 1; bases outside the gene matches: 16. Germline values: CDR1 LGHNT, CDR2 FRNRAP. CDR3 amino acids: CASGFYPQTSGRERGTDTQYF. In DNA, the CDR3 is TGTGCTAGTGGTTTTTATCCCCAAACTAGCGGGAGGGAACGGGGCACAGATACGCAGTATTTT.

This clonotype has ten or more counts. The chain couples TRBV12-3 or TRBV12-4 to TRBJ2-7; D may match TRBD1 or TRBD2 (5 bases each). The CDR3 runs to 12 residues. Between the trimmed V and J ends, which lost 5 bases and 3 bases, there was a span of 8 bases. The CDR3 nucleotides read TGTGCCAGCAGTATGGGGGACTACGAGCAGTACTTC. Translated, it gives CASSMGDYEQYF.

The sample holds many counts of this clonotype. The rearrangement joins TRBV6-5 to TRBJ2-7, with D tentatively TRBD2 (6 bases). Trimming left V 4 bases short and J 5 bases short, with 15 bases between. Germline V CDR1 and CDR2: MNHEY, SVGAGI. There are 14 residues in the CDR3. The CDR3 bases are TGTGCCAGCAGTTCGGAGGGAGGAGCGGACGAGCAGTACTTC. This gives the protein CASSSEGGADEQYF.